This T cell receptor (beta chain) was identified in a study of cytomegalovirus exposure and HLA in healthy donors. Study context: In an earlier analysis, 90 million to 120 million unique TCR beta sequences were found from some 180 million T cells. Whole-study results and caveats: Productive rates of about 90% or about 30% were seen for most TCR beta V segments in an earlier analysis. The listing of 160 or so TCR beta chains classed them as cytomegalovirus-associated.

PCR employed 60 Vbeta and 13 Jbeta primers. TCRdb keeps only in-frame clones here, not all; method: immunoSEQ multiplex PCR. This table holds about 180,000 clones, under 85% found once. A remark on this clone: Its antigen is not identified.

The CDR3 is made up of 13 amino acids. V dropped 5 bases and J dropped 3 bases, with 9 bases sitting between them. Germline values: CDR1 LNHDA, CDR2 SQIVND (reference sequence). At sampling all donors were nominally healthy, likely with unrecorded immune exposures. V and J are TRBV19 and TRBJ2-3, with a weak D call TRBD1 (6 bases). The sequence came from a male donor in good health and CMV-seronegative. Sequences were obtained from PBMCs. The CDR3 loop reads CASSVTGTDTQYF. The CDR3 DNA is TGTGCCAGTAGTGTTACAGGGACAGATACGCAGTATTTT.